This TCR beta chain originates from a study of CD8 T cells in Susac syndrome. The CDR3 spans 15 residues. The germline V and J ends were trimmed by 2 bases and 6 bases, with 14 bases remaining between them. Germline V gene sequence: CDR1 MNHEY, CDR2 SMNVEV (reference sequence). For this clonotype: Antigen specificity is unknown.

Random hexamers were used to reverse transcribe the RNA input (about 0.45 to 1 ug). An immunoSEQ multiplex PCR generated amplified TCR beta CDR3 products spanning 54 Vbeta and 13 Jbeta. One entry per CDR3 protein results from TCRdb running MiXCR on the immunoSEQ multiplex PCR reads. Here the sample spans under 550,000 distinct CDR3 sequences, approximately 85% being singletons. The study's findings and limits: By the study's own acknowledgment, its TCR sequencing and HLA analysis included relatively few individuals.

Sequencing was performed on CD8+ T cells from PBMCs. V and J are TRBV27 and TRBJ2-1; D may be TRBD1 (5 bases). The sequence derives from a human donor with multiple sclerosis. This chain's CDR3 is CASSLQGISGNEQFF. The CDR3 DNA is TGTGCCAGCAGTTTACAGGGAATTTCAGGCAATGAGCAGTTCTTC.